The sequence of this T cell receptor (beta chain) was determined in a study of shared clonotypes between healthy human individuals (TCRdb year 2020). A note on the overall study: Two women and three men aged 18 to 49 years were included in the cohort. To increase sequencing depth and limit assay-specific biases, TCR repertoire library preparation and sequencing were carried out by different laboratories using diverse techniques. Per donor, three plates each were used for CD4 naive and CD4 memory, two for CD8 naive, and one for CD8 memory. Each donor's leukapheresis produced roughly between roughly 0.94 and 9.5 billion PBMCs. To estimate repertoire size and how much clonotype sharing occurs between individuals, the study deeply sequenced the blood TCR repertoires of several healthy adults. Overall study outcomes, separate from this receptor: Pairwise subsampling led to the expectation that sequencing depth would affect the degree of clonotype sharing among donors. The genetic and exposure-history diversity represented was limited by the small number of donors. Sharing across four donors was observed for about 5% of naive CD4, 3% to 4% of naive CD8, 2% to 2.5% of memory CD4, and around 0.44% of memory CD8 clonotypes. Naive subsets generally had larger estimated clonotype richness than memory subsets. Rarefaction of sorted-subset datasets indicated incomplete sequencing despite the large sequencing depth. Sampling was restricted to blood, and TCR repertoires in tissue are likely to differ from TCR repertoires in blood. Higher generation probabilities were observed for clonotypes shared by all four sorted-subset donors than for non-shared clonotypes.

Using the deep immunoSEQ assay, TCR CDR3 regions were amplified from genomic DNA by multiplex PCR. Genomic DNA extracted from each cell subset was distributed evenly over all wells of several immunoSEQ 96-well plates, and each plate served as one replicate. For sorted subsets, each replicate PCR was loaded with roughly 0.2 ug genomic DNA, equivalent to about 33,000 T cell genomes. Purified libraries were quantified with a Qubit 3.0 fluorometer, sized on a Bioanalyzer 2100, and re-quantified with the KAPA Library Quantification kit. A separate single-read 150-cycle Illumina NextSeq 550 flow cell was used to sequence each immunoSEQ 96-well plate. The source study handled its data this way. Because the immunoSEQ output held only junctional sequences and lacked quality scores, the filtering could not match the filtering applied to full-length reads. To assign V/J genes and CDR3, sequences were annotated against IMGT germline references using PyIR, a Python wrapper for IgBLAST v1.9. Any read was removed if the V/J assignment was weak (E-value above 1e-6), the CDR3 was missing, or the read contained stop codons, out-of-frame junctions, or ambiguous translated residues. V3J clonotypes were defined as sequences sharing the same inferred V gene, J gene, and CDR3 amino acid sequence. The percentage overlap between two repertoires was calculated by dividing the number of shared unique clonotypes by the size of the smaller repertoire. RTK rarefaction, the Chao1 estimator, and Recon v2.1 estimates of unobserved clonotypes were used to assess repertoire richness. OLGA was used to compute generation probabilities for all TCRbeta clonotypes that the gDNA method yielded from a few donors. Imported from immuneACCESS, the table was reduced by TCRdb to in-frame sequences with V and J called. These copies leave out some clones; in studies compared against another copy, an unresolved V gene accounts for under half, and the cause of the remainder is not known. The V and J calls and clone size are taken from that table; D and trimming were inferred from the DNA. In all, the sample holds some 300,000 clones, and more than 60% of those were seen once. The ten largest clones add up to less than 11% of the sample.

Donors were healthy HIV-negative adults with no recently reported acute infections or vaccinations. All donors were Caucasian adults living in Nashville, Tennessee, USA. Magnetic negative selection was used to enrich CD4+ T cells, after which naive cells were positively selected on CD45RA and the negative fraction became the memory subset. Blood was obtained by leukapheresis, after which PBMCs were separated by Ficoll-Histopaque density gradient centrifugation and cryopreserved in liquid nitrogen vapor phase. Analytical flow cytometry was used to check the purity and quantity of every magnetically sorted T cell population. Genomic DNA was isolated from every sorted fraction and measured by UV absorbance on a Nanodrop 2000c. The germline V gene sets CDR1 to SGHRS and CDR2 to YFSETQ. Between the V and J ends, shortened by 4 bases and 9 bases respectively, the junction contains 14 bases. The CDR3 sequence holds 13 residues, the cysteine and phenylalanine included. The DNA shown is the 39-base CDR3, in frame from base 1.

To note about this clone: This clone's antigen is unknown. No base qualities exist here, and no much larger clone lies one base off it.

The rearranged segments are TRBV5-1 and TRBJ2-4, with the D gene call left open. Sequences were obtained from memory CD4+ T cells sorted from blood. The label giving this sample's cell subset or site can be read as: CD45RA-negative fraction. This receptor was identified in a man aged 25 to 40 in good health. The CDR3 region reads CASSPQTRSIQYF. The nucleotide sequence is TGCGCCAGCAGCCCCCAGACCCGGAGCATTCAGTACTTC.